This TCR beta chain was profiled in a study of CD8 T cells in Susac syndrome. RNA in amounts of roughly 0.5 to 1 ug was reverse transcribed with random hexamers. TCRdb reprocessed the immunoSEQ multiplex PCR reads via MiXCR and lists one record per CDR3 protein. Of nearly 70,000 distinct CDR3 sequences listed, 85% to 95% are singletons. With 5 bases removed from V and 0 bases from J, the gap between germline ends came to 14 bases. Germline loops: CDR1 GTSNPN, CDR2 SVGIG (reference sequence). The CDR3 covers 14 residues. This TCR derives from a human donor in good health. V gene TRBV30 combines with J gene TRBJ2-7; D might be TRBD2 (5 bases). The sample taken for sequencing was CD8+ T cells from PBMCs. The CDR3 here is CAWSVLGSSYEQYF. CDR3 bases: TGTGCCTGGTCGGTTCTGGGGAGCTCCTACGAGCAGTACTTC. Variable domain in full (rest from reference TRBV30 and TRBJ2-7): SQTIHQWPATLVQPVGSPLSLECTVEGTSNPNLYWYRQAAGRGLQLLFYSVGIGQISSEVPQNLSASRPQDRQFILSSKKLLLSDSGFYLCAWSVLGSSYEQYFGPGTRLTVT.